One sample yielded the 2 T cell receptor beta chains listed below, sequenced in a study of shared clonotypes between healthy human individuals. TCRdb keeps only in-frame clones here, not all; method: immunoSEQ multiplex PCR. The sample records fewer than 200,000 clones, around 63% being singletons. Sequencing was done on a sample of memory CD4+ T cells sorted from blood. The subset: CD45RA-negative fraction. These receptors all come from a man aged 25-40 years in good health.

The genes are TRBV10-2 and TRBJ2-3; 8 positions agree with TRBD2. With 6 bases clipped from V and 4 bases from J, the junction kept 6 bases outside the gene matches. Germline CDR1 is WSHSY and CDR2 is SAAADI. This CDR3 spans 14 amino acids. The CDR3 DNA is TGCGCCAGCAGCGGGACTAGTCGGGCAGATACGCAGTATTTT. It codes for CASSGTSRADTQYF.

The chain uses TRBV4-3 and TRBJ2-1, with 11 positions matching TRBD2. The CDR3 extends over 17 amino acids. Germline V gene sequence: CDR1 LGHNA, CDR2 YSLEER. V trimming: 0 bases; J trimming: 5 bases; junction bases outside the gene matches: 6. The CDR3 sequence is CASSQDFRLAGNNEQFF. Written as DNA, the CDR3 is TGCGCCAGCAGCCAAGATTTCCGACTAGCGGGGAACAATGAGCAGTTCTTC.